The subject of this entry is one T cell receptor (beta chain). V was clipped by 0 bases and J by 4 bases; unmatched bases: 5. The germline V gene encodes CDR1 SGDLS and CDR2 YYNGEE. This CDR3 is built from 17 residues. Assay: immunoSEQ multiplex PCR; the TCRdb copy retains only in-frame clones and omits some. In the table there are 110,000 or so clones, about 89% of which are singletons. This specimen comes from a study of control samples from healthy donors and cancer patients. V gene TRBV9 combines with J gene TRBJ2-1, with 12 nucleotides matching TRBD2. Material: blood. This TCR came from a woman in her fifties or sixties in good health. This CDR3 is CASSVVGTSGGYNEQFF. CDR3 nucleotide sequence: TGTGCCAGCAGCGTAGTAGGAACTAGCGGGGGGTACAATGAGCAGTTCTTC.